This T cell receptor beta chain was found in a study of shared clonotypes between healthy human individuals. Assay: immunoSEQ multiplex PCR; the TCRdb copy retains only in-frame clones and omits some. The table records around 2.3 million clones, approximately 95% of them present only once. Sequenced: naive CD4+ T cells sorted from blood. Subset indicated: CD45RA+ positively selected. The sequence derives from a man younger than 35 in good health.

The CDR3 reads CASSGAGWDTDTQYF. The CDR3 DNA is TGTGCCAGCAGTGGCGCAGGGTGGGACACAGATACGCAGTATTTT. The rearrangement uses TRBV2 and TRBJ2-3, with D possibly matching TRBD1 (5 bases). Germline assignment: CDR1 SNHLY and CDR2 FYNNEI. V shed 4 bases and J shed 2 bases, with 13 bases lying between them. The CDR3 contains 15 residues.